The 24 T cell receptor beta chains given below trace back to one sample, sequenced in a study of CD8+ T cells in alopecia areata. As to treatment: oral pan-JAK inhibitor, 5-10 mg twice daily. Extracted RNA was reverse transcribed, and the resulting cDNA served as sequencing template. Sequenced by immunoSEQ multiplex PCR; TCRdb stores in-frame clones only, minus some. Among approximately 300,000 clones listed, about 62% were seen once. The sequences come from CD4+ T cells sorted from blood, collected at week 24, from a patient treated with tofacitinib. The receptors were gathered from a human donor with alopecia areata.

The chain links TRBV7-2 to TRBJ2-7; 9 bases map to TRBD2. CDR1 and CDR2 from the germline V gene are SGHTA and FQGNSA. The CDR3 totals 16 residues. V was clipped by 5 bases and J by 3 bases; unmatched bases: 11. CDR3 DNA sequence: TGTGCCAGCAGCCTCTCCCCTAGCGGGACTAACTACGAGCAGTACTTC. Translated, it gives CASSLSPSGTNYEQYF.

The chain couples TRBV29-1 to TRBJ1-5; possible D gene TRBD1, 5 bases. The CDR3 sequence is 14 residues long. Trimming cost V 4 bases and J 5 bases, with 15 bases left between them. Germline V gene data show CDR1 as SQVTM and CDR2 as ANQGSEA. The CDR3, as DNA: TGCAGCGTTGTCGACGGGGCAGCCGATCAGCCCCAGCATTTT. The encoded protein is CSVVDGAADQPQHF. The whole variable domain, filled in from reference TRBV29-1 and TRBJ1-5, reads SAVISQKPSRDICQRGTSLTIQCQVDSQVTMMFWYRQQPGQSLTLIATANQGSEATYESGFVIDKFPISRPNLTFSTLTVSNMSPEDSSIYLCSVVDGAADQPQHFGDGTRLSIL.

The gene calls are TRBV14 and TRBJ1-2; 10 bases match TRBD1. The germline gives CDR1 SGHDN, CDR2 FVKESK. V shed 0 bases, J shed 6 bases, and the junction held 4 bases outside the gene matches. The CDR3 runs 15 residues. CDR3: CASSQDTGTGDGYTF. The DNA for the CDR3 is TGTGCCAGCAGCCAAGATACTGGGACAGGGGATGGCTACACCTTC.

In its sample, this clone was seen a few times. The genes are TRBV29-1 and TRBJ1-5; TRBD1 matches at 7 bases. V dropped 4 bases and J dropped 6; count of bases not matched to a gene: 9. Looked up from germline, CDR1 is SQVTM and CDR2 is ANQGSEA. There are 14 residues in the CDR3. Here the CDR3 reads CSVAKTGVGQPQHF. The CDR3 nucleotides are TGCAGCGTTGCGAAAACAGGGGTTGGTCAGCCCCAGCATTTT.

The chain uses TRBV28 and TRBJ1-2, with D uncertain. Trimming removed 4 bases at V and 0 bases at J, with 6 bases between. Germline CDR1 and CDR2: MDHEN and SYDVKM. The CDR3 covers 13 residues. Here the CDR3 DNA reads TGTGCCAGCAGTTCAGACCCTAACTATGGCTACACCTTC. Translating it yields CASSSDPNYGYTF.

The chain combines TRBV30 with TRBJ1-2, with D possibly being TRBD1 (6 bases). The ends were cut back, 7 bases at V and 1 base at J, with 13 bases in the middle. CDR3 length: 13 amino acids. Germline V gene lookup returns CDR1 GTSNPN and CDR2 SVGIG (reference sequence). The DNA of the CDR3 is TGTGCCTCGGCACAGGGCTTTAACTATGGCTACACCTTC. This encodes CASAQGFNYGYTF.

In its sample, this clone was seen a few times. CDR3 protein: CASSGGFTGELFF. CDR3 DNA sequence: TGCGCCAGCAGCGGTGGTTTCACCGGGGAGCTGTTTTTT. The chain carries TRBV5-1 and TRBJ2-2; D gene ambiguous. The V gene lost 4 bases and the J gene lost 4 bases, with 8 bases spanning the gap. Per germline, CDR1 SGHRS and CDR2 YFSETQ. The CDR3 consists of 13 residues.

The V and J genes are TRBV28 and TRBJ1-1; possible D gene TRBD1, 6 bases. The germline V gene has CDR1 MDHEN and CDR2 SYDVKM. V dropped 6 bases and J dropped 0 bases, with 8 bases sitting between them. This CDR3 has 13 amino acids. The CDR3 reads CASRRGVNTEAFF. The CDR3 DNA is TGTGCCAGCAGAAGGGGGGTGAACACTGAAGCTTTCTTT.

This clone was detected only a few times. The chain has TRBV21-1 and TRBJ2-7; the table gives TRBD2 as D, unverified against the DNA. TRBV21-1 is shown as a pseudogene. This CDR3 is 12 amino acids long. The CDR3 DNA reads TGTGCCAGCACAGTCGGCGGCGACGAGCAGTACTTC. Protein product: CASTVGGDEQYF.

The rearrangement joins TRBV9 to TRBJ1-6, with D possibly matching TRBD1 (6 bases). The V gene lost 3 bases and the J gene lost 5 bases, with 12 bases spanning the gap. Germline CDR1 SGDLS, CDR2 YYNGEE. The CDR3 is made up of 15 amino acids. Written as DNA, the CDR3 is TGTGCCAGCAGCGACCGAGAGGGGGATAATTCACCCCTCCACTTT. It codes for CASSDREGDNSPLHF. The full variable domain, rest sourced from reference TRBV9 and TRBJ1-6, is DSGVTQTPKHLITATGQRVTLRCSPRSGDLSVYWYQQSLDQGLQFLIQYYNGEERAKGNILERFSAQQFPDLHSELNLSSLELGDSALYFCASSDREGDNSPLHFGNGTRLTVT.

The chain links TRBV7-9 to TRBJ1-2; 7 bases map to TRBD1. The CDR3 consists of 14 residues. Germline-derived CDR1 and CDR2 are SEHNR and FQNEAQ (reference sequence). The V gene end was trimmed by 5 bases and the J gene end by 4 bases; junction bases not matched to a gene: 7. The chain's CDR3 is CASSGTGQSYGYTF. The CDR3 nucleotides are TGTGCCAGCAGCGGGACGGGACAGAGCTATGGCTACACCTTC. The whole variable domain, remainder taken from reference TRBV7-9 and TRBJ1-2, is DTGVSQNPRHKITKRGQNVTFRCDPISEHNRLYWYRQTLGQGPEFLTYFQNEAQLEKSRLLSDRFSAERPKGSFSTLEIQRTEQGDSAMYLCASSGTGQSYGYTFGSGTRLTVV.

The chain has TRBV2 and TRBJ2-2; D unclear. Germline V gives CDR1 SNHLY, CDR2 FYNNEI. The CDR3 runs to 15 residues. Trimming cost V 4 bases and J 4 bases, with 13 bases left between them. The chain's CDR3 is CASSGHLGRTGELFF. Here the CDR3 DNA reads TGTGCCAGCAGTGGACATCTCGGTCGCACCGGGGAGCTGTTTTTT.

The V call is TRBV19, the J call TRBJ2-7, with TRBD1 matching over 8 bases. This CDR3 region has 13 residues. Germline V gene data show CDR1 as LNHDA and CDR2 as SQIVND (reference sequence). Here the CDR3 DNA reads TGTGCTAGCGTCGGGACAGGAACCTACGAGCAGTACTTC. Translated, it gives CASVGTGTYEQYF.

DNA of the CDR3: TGCGCCAGCAGCCAAGTGGGACTACCTAAAGAGACCCAGTACTTC. Its translation: CASSQVGLPKETQYF. The chain combines TRBV4-1 with TRBJ2-5; 7 bases align to TRBD2. Germline CDR1 and CDR2: MGHRA and YSYEKL. Trimming removed 1 base from V and 3 bases from J; junction bases left unmatched: 5. The length of the CDR3 is 15 residues.

The chain carries TRBV29-1 and TRBJ1-1; TRBD1 might be the D (6 bases). The CDR3 spans 13 residues. V lost 4 bases to trimming and J lost 1 base, with 10 bases between them. Germline V gene lookup returns CDR1 SQVTM and CDR2 ANQGSEA. The CDR3 protein is CSVVKGENTEAFF. The DNA for the CDR3 is TGCAGCGTTGTCAAGGGGGAGAACACTGAAGCTTTCTTT.

V usage is TRBV7-6 and J usage is TRBJ2-7; D is tentatively TRBD1 or TRBD2 (5 bases each). CDR1 is SGHVS and CDR2 is FNYEAQ in the germline V gene. The CDR3 extends over 15 amino acids. V gave up 5 bases and J gave up 6 bases, with 20 bases separating them. The CDR3: CASSLGLGQEGEQYF. In DNA, the CDR3 is TGTGCCAGCAGCCTAGGACTTGGACAAGAAGGCGAGCAGTACTTC.

Only a few counts were recorded for this clone. CDR3 DNA: TGCAGCGTTGAAAACCATGGACAGGGCTTTGGTGAAGCTTTCTTT. It encodes CSVENHGQGFGEAFF. This chain joins TRBV29-1 and TRBJ1-1; 8 bases are a match to TRBD1. From germline, CDR1 is SQVTM and CDR2 ANQGSEA. This CDR3 comprises 15 residues. V lost 2 bases to trimming and J lost 7 bases; unmatched junction nucleotides: 12.

This clone was seen a single time. The rearrangement uses TRBV5-6 and TRBJ1-2; D may be TRBD1 (5 bases). The CDR3 is made up of 14 amino acids. The germline V and J ends were trimmed by 4 bases and 2 bases, with 12 bases remaining between them. The germline V gene has CDR1 SGHDT and CDR2 YYEEEE. This CDR3 reads CASSPRRGNYGYTF. CDR3 sequence (DNA): TGTGCCAGCAGCCCGAGGCGGGGGAACTATGGCTACACCTTC.

The chain recombines TRBV25-1 with TRBJ2-5, with D maybe TRBD2 (6 bases). The CDR3 runs to 15 residues. V was trimmed by 5 bases and J by 0 bases, leaving 13 bases between them. Germline V gene sequence: CDR1 MGHDK, CDR2 SYGVNS. CDR3 in DNA: TGTGCCAGCAGTCGAAGCGGGCGGTACCAAGAGACCCAGTACTTC. Translation gives CASSRSGRYQETQYF. Full variable domain (rest looked up from reference TRBV25-1 and TRBJ2-5): EADIYQTPRYLVIGTGKKITLECSQTMGHDKMYWYQQDPGMELHLIHYSYGVNSTEKGDLSSESTVSRIRTEHFPLTLESARPSHTSQYLCASSRSGRYQETQYFGPGTRLLVL.

J is TRBJ2-1 and V is TRBV20-1; D is perhaps TRBD1 (6 bases). With 3 bases removed from V and 10 bases from J, the gap between germline ends came to 10 bases. Germline V gene sequence: CDR1 DFQATT, CDR2 SNEGSKA (reference sequence). The CDR3 extends over 11 amino acids. For the CDR3, the DNA is TGCAGTGCTAGGCCGGGACAAGAGCAGTTCTTC. Translated: CSARPGQEQFF.

V usage is TRBV29-1 and J usage is TRBJ2-5; 9 nucleotides align to TRBD1. The CDR3 spans 13 residues. Germline-derived CDR1 and CDR2 are SQVTM and ANQGSEA. Losses at the gene ends were 7 bases for V and 5 bases for J; bases not matched to a gene: 8. The CDR3 protein is CSGATGGGETQYF. CDR3 nucleotides: TGCAGCGGGGCGACAGGGGGAGGGGAGACCCAGTACTTC. The whole variable domain, filled in from reference TRBV29-1 and TRBJ2-5, reads SAVISQKPSRDICQRGTSLTIQCQVDSQVTMMFWYRQQPGQSLTLIATANQGSEATYESGFVIDKFPISRPNLTFSTLTVSNMSPEDSSIYLCSGATGGGETQYFGPGTRLLVL.

In regard to this clone: The junction and the germline gene differ at one end; a read error may be behind it. The V gene is TRBV7-7, the J gene TRBJ1-6; D remains ambiguous. This CDR3 has 15 residues. Germline V gives CDR1 SSHAT, CDR2 FNYEAQ (reference sequence). The CDR3, as DNA: TGTGCTAGCAGCCCCCCAGGCTCCTATAATTCACCCCTCCACTTT. The encoded protein is CASSPPGSYNSPLHF.

This clone came up a few times. V gene TRBV29-1 combines with J gene TRBJ2-3; D is perhaps TRBD2 (6 bases). The CDR3 sequence is 13 residues long. V was clipped by 3 bases and J by 0 bases, with 7 bases between them. The germline gives CDR1 SQVTM, CDR2 ANQGSEA. The CDR3 reads CSVDGGSTDTQYF. CDR3 nucleotides: TGCAGCGTTGACGGGGGTAGCACAGATACGCAGTATTTT.

This chain connects TRBV27 to TRBJ1-2; 8 bases line up with TRBD1. The length of the CDR3 is 13 residues. Germline CDR1 reads MNHEY; CDR2 reads SMNVEV (reference sequence). J gave up 7 bases and V 6 bases, and 7 bases lay outside the gene matches. The CDR3 reads CASRPRTGSGYTF. The CDR3 DNA sequence: TGTGCCAGCAGACCGCGGACAGGGAGTGGCTACACCTTC.